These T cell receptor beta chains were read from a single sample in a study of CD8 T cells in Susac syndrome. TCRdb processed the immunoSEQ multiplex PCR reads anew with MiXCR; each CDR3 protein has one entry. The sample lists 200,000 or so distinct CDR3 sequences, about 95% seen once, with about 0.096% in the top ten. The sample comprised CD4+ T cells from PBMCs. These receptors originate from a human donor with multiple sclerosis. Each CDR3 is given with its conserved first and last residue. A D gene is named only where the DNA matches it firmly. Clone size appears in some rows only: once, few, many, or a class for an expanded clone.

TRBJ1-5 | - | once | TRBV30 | CAWSLPWRQPQHF | TGTGCCTGGAGTCTCCCATGGAGGCAGCCCCAGCATTTT
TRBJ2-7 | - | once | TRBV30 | CACNGLKDYEQYF | TGTGCCTGCAACGGCCTGAAGGATTACGAGCAGTACTTC
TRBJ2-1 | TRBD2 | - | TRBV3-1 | CASSYLGGPPEQFF | TGTGCCAGCAGCTACTTGGGAGGGCCCCCCGAGCAGTTCTTC
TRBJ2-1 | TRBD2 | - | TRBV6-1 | CASRVVLAGAQEQFF | TGTGCCAGCAGGGTTGTGCTAGCGGGAGCACAAGAGCAGTTCTTC
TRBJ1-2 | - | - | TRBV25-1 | CASSDPGYRNGYTF | TGTGCCAGCAGTGACCCAGGGTATCGGAATGGCTACACCTTC
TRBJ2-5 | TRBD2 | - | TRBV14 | CASSPWEGTQYF | TGTGCCAGCAGCCCCTGGGAGGGGACCCAGTACTTC
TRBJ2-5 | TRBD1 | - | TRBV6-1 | CASSEQGAGKETQYF | TGTGCCAGCAGTGAACAGGGGGCTGGTAAAGAGACCCAGTACTTC
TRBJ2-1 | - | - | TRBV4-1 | CASSPMLTGRVCVF | TGCGCCAGCAGCCCCATGTTAACAGGGAGGGTGTGCGTCTTC
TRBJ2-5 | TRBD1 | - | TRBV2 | CASSDRGGETQYF | TGTGCCAGTAGTGACAGGGGGGGAGAGACCCAGTACTTC
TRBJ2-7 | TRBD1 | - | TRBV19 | CASKTQGAAAEQYF | TGTGCCAGTAAGACCCAGGGGGCGGCGGCCGAGCAGTACTTC
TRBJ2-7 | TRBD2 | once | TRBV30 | CAWSVPHSGGYEQYF | TGTGCCTGGAGTGTACCCCACAGCGGGGGCTACGAGCAGTACTTC
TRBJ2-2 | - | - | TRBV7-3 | CASSLLTGENTGELFF | TGTGCTAGCAGCTTACTGACGGGAGAGAACACCGGGGAGCTGTTTTTT
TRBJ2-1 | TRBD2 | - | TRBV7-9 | CASSRRLAGGPNEQFF | TGTGCCAGCAGCCGGCGACTAGCGGGAGGGCCAAATGAGCAGTTCTTC
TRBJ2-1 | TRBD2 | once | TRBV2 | CASTLGLAGARFF | TGTGCCAGCACCCTGGGACTAGCGGGAGCGCGGTTCTTC
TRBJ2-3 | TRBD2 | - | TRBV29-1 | CSVLSSGRVSTDTQYF | TGCAGCGTTCTCTCTAGCGGGAGGGTGAGCACAGATACGCAGTATTTT
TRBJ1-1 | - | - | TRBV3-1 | CASSPRDKETAFF | TGTGCCAGCAGCCCCCGGGACAAGGAGACAGCTTTCTTT
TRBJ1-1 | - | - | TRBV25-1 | CASRTEANTEAFF | TGTGCCAGCAGGACAGAGGCGAACACTGAAGCTTTCTTT
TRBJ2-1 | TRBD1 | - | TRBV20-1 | CSAPDRGRVNEQFF | TGCAGTGCTCCGGACAGGGGGCGCGTCAATGAGCAGTTCTTC
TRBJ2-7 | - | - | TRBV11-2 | CASRKGGIRSYEQYF | TGTGCCAGCAGGAAGGGGGGGATTCGCTCCTACGAGCAGTACTTC
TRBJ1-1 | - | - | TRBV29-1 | CSVELAANTEAFF | TGCAGCGTTGAATTGGCCGCTAACACTGAAGCTTTCTTT
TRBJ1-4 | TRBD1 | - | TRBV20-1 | CSARAPGQGGEKLFF | TGCAGTGCTAGAGCTCCGGGACAGGGGGGCGAAAAACTGTTTTTT
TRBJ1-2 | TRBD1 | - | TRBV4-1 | CASSQGTDRAYGYTF | TGCGCCAGCAGCCAGGGGACGGACAGGGCTTATGGCTACACCTTC
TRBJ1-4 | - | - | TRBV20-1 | CSAQIAQGVEKLFF | TGCAGTGCCCAAATCGCCCAGGGCGTAGAAAAACTGTTTTTT
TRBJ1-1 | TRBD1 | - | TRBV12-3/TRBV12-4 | CASRVDRDNTEAFF | TGTGCCAGCAGAGTGGACAGGGATAACACTGAAGCTTTCTTT
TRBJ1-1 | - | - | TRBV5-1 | CASGLGGVAEAFF | TGCGCCAGCGGCCTCGGGGGGGTCGCTGAAGCTTTCTTT
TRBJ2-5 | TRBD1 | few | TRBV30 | CAGGTGFGETQYF | TGTGCCGGCGGGACAGGGTTCGGAGAGACCCAGTACTTC
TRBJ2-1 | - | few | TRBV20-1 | CSASGGAGIYNEQFF | TGCAGTGCTAGCGGCGGAGCCGGCATCTACAATGAGCAGTTCTTC
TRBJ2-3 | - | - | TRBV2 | CANLIRDGDTQYF | TGTGCCAACCTTATCCGAGATGGAGATACGCAGTATTTT
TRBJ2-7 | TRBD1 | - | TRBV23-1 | CAKEGRGQGPYEQYF | TGCGCCAAGGAAGGGAGGGGACAGGGTCCCTACGAGCAGTACTTC
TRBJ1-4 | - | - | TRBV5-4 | CASSLAGAGGEKLFF | TGTGCCAGCAGCTTAGCCGGAGCAGGTGGTGAAAAACTGTTTTTT
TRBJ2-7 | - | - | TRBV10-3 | CAIRGFQTYEQYF | TGTGCCATCAGAGGCTTTCAAACCTACGAGCAGTACTTC
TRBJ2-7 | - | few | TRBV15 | CATSRGGRDSYEQYF | TGTGCCACCAGCAGAGGAGGGCGGGACTCCTACGAGCAGTACTTC
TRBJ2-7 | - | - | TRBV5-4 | CASSLTGGYEQYF | TGTGCCAGCAGTCTCACTGGGGGCTACGAGCAGTACTTC
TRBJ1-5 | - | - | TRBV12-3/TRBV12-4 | CASSRPDGPQHF | TGTGCCAGCAGTCGCCCCGATGGGCCCCAGCATTTT
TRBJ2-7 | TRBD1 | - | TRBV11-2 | CASSSVSRGHEQYF | TGTGCCAGCAGCTCCGTAAGCAGGGGGCACGAGCAGTACTTC
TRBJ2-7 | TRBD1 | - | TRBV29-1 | CSVAAGGTYEQYF | TGCAGCGTTGCGGCAGGGGGTACCTACGAGCAGTACTTC
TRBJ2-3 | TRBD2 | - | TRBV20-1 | CSASGLAGEDTQYF | TGCAGTGCTAGTGGGCTAGCGGGGGAAGATACGCAGTATTTT